This TCR beta chain was recovered during a study of shared clonotypes between healthy human individuals. Study-level points and caveats: Sampling was confined to blood; repertoires within tissues likely differ. Only a few donors were included, so the genetic and exposure-history diversity represented was limited.

Comment on this clone: Its antigen remains unknown. With a much larger clone just one base away, this may be a read error.

Samples underwent the assay at deep level. Loaded into unsorted PBMC replicate PCRs was approximately 300 ng DNA, approximately 33,000 T cell genomes. Produced via immunoSEQ multiplex PCR; TCRdb's table is partial and in-frame only. This sample has some 470,000 clones, with 70% to 80% found just once. This clonotype was sampled from a woman aged 40 to 50 in good health. Some clones in this sample may be carry-over from other donors' samples. Sequencing input: PBMCs.

CDR3 loop: CASSRTGEGSYEQYF. The CDR3 DNA sequence: TGTGCCAGCAGCCGGACAGGGGAGGGCTCCTACGAGCAGTACTTC. This sequence joins TRBV6-5 and TRBJ2-7; 9 positions match TRBD1. The ends lost 6 bases at V and 0 bases at J; junction bases unmatched: 6. Per the germline V gene, CDR1 is MNHEY and CDR2 is SVGAGI. The CDR3 loop spans 15 amino acids.